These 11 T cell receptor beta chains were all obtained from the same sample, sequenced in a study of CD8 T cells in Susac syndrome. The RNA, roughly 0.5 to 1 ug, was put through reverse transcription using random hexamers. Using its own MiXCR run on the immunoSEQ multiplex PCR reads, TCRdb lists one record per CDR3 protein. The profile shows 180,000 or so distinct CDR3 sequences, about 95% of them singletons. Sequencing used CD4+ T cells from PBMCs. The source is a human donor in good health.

The CDR3 is CASSQRDNYEQYF. CDR3 nucleotide sequence: TGTGCCAGCAGCCAGCGGGACAACTACGAGCAGTACTTC. This rearrangement joins TRBV3-1 to TRBJ2-7; D is tentatively TRBD1 or TRBD2 (6 bases each). Germline V CDR1 and CDR2: LGHDT, YNNKEL (reference sequence). V was cut by 3 bases and J by 3 bases, with 9 bases left in between. The CDR3 has 13 residues.

In nucleotides, the CDR3 is TGTGCCAGTAGCACCGACAGGGGGAACGCTGGCTACACCTTC. Its protein is CASSTDRGNAGYTF. The chain employs TRBV19 and TRBJ1-2, with TRBD1 matching 9 bases. CDR1 is LNHDA and CDR2 is SQIVND in the germline V gene (reference sequence). The CDR3 loop spans 14 amino acids. The ends lost 6 bases at V and 7 bases at J; junction bases unmatched: 9. Full variable domain (rest looked up from reference TRBV19 and TRBJ1-2): DGGITQSPKYLFRKEGQNVTLSCEQNLNHDAMYWYRQDPGQGLRLIYYSQIVNDFQKGDIAEGYSVSREKKESFPLTVTSAQKNPTAFYLCASSTDRGNAGYTFGSGTRLTVV.

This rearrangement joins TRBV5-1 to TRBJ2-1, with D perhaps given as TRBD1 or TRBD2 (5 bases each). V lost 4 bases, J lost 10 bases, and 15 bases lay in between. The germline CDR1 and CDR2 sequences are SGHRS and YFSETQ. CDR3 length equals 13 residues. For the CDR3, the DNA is TGCGCCAGCAGCGGCCTCAGGGAGAGGGAGCAGTTCTTC. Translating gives CASSGLREREQFF.

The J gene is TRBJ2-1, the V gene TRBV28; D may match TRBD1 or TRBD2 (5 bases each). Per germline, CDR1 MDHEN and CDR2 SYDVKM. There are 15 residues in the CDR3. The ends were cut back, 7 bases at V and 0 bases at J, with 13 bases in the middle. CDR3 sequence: CASTDWGSSYNEQFF. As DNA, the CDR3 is TGTGCCAGCACTGACTGGGGGAGCTCCTACAATGAGCAGTTCTTC.

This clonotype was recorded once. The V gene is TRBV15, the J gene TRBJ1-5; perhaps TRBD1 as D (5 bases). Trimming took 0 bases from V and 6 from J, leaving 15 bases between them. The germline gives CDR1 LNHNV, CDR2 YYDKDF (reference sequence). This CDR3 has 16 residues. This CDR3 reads CATSRDPAGSAQPQHF. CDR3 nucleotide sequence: TGTGCCACCAGCAGAGATCCGGCAGGGTCGGCTCAGCCCCAGCATTTT.

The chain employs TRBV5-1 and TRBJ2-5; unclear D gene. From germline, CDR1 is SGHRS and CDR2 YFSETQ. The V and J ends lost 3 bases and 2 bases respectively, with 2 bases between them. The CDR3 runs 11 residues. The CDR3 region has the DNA TGCGCCAGCAGCTGGCAAGAGACCCAGTACTTC. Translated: CASSWQETQYF. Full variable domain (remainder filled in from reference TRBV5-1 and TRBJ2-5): KAGVTQTPRYLIKTRGQQVTLSCSPISGHRSVSWYQQTPGQGLQFLFEYFSETQRNKGNFPGRFSGRQFSNSRSEMNVSTLELGDSALYLCASSWQETQYFGPGTRLLVL.

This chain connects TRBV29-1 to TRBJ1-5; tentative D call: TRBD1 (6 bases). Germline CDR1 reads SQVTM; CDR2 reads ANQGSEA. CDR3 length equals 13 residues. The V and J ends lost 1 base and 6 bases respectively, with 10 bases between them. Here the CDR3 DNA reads TGCAGCGTTGAAGTGGGCAGGGGTCAGCCCCAGCATTTT. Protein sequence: CSVEVGRGQPQHF. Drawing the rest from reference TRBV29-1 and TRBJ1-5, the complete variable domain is SAVISQKPSRDICQRGTSLTIQCQVDSQVTMMFWYRQQPGQSLTLIATANQGSEATYESGFVIDKFPISRPNLTFSTLTVSNMSPEDSSIYLCSVEVGRGQPQHFGDGTRLSIL.

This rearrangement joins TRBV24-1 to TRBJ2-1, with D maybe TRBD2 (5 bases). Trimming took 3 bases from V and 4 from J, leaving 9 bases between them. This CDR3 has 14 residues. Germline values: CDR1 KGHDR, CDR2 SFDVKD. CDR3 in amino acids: CATSDPTTYNEQFF. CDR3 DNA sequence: TGTGCCACCAGTGATCCGACTACTTACAATGAGCAGTTCTTC.

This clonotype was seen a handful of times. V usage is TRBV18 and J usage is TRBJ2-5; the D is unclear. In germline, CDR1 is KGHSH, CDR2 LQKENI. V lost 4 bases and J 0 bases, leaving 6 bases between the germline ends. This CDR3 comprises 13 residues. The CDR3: CASSLRDQETQYF. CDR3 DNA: TGTGCCAGCTCACTACGGGACCAAGAGACCCAGTACTTC.

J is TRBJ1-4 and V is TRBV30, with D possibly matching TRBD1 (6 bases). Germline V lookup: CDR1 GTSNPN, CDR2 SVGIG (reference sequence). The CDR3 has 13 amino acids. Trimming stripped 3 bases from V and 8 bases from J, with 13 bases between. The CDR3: CAWSPGHGEKLFF. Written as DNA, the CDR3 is TGTGCCTGGAGCCCGGGACATGGGGAAAAACTGTTTTTT.

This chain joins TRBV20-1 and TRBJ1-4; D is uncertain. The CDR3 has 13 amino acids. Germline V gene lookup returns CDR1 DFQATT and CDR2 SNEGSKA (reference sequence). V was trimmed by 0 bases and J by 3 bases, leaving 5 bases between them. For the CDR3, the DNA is TGCAGTGCTAGAGATCGGTCTAATGAAAAACTGTTTTTT. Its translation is CSARDRSNEKLFF.